This TCR beta chain was obtained from a study of beta chain features in type 1 diabetes. Study-wide context: In all, more than 90,000,000 sorted cells from all samples were analyzed.

As for this clone: The antigen is unknown.

Study-wide results and limits: A closer apparent resemblance between naive, central memory and Treg TCRB repertoires was seen in patients than in healthy donors. More deletions and fewer insertions at VDJ junctions were seen in type 1 diabetes patients.

Expressed TCRB transcripts were sequenced because the entire RNA isolate underwent reverse transcription. Generated by immunoSEQ multiplex PCR, the TCRdb table keeps only in-frame clones and is missing some. Of some 220,000 clones in the sample, roughly a tenth are singletons; the top ten hold 1% to 1.5%. V was pared by 5 bases and J by 7 bases, with 7 bases of the junction left unmatched. CDR3 size: 14 residues. Germline assignment: CDR1 SGHTA and CDR2 FQGNSA. The source of this sequence is a man between 18 and 35 years old in good health. The chain recombines TRBV7-2 with TRBJ2-2; 7 nucleotides agree with TRBD1. Sequenced material: central memory CD4+ T cells from blood. CDR3 sequence reads: CASSPQGINGELFF. CDR3 in DNA: TGTGCCAGCAGCCCACAGGGGATTAACGGGGAGCTGTTTTTT.